These 7 T cell receptor beta chains came from one sample sequenced in a study of cytomegalovirus exposure and HLA in healthy donors. With 60 Vbeta and 13 Jbeta primers, the PCR was carried out. Method: immunoSEQ multiplex PCR; TCRdb's copy keeps in-frame clones and lacks some. The data contain approximately 180,000 clones, roughly 90% of them singletons. The sequenced sample was PBMCs. The receptors were gathered from a girl younger than two in good health and CMV-seronegative.

This chain joins TRBV5-4 and TRBJ2-5; D may be TRBD1 (5 bases). This CDR3 contains 15 residues. V lost 6 bases, J lost 5 bases, and 20 bases lay in between. Germline assignment: CDR1 SGHNT and CDR2 YYREEE (reference sequence). The CDR3 DNA reads TGTGCCAGCAACCGTCTAGGGGTGGGGTCTGAGACCCAGTACTTC. Translation: CASNRLGVGSETQYF.

This clone was seen a handful of times. The chain links TRBV7-3 to TRBJ1-6; maybe TRBD1 (5 bases). The V end lost 5 bases, the J end lost 9 bases, and 11 bases lay between the germline ends. The germline V gene has CDR1 SGHTA and CDR2 FQGTGA. This CDR3 region has 13 residues. The CDR3 loop reads CASSRIRGSPLHF. The CDR3 coding sequence is TGTGCCAGCAGCCGAATAAGGGGTTCACCCCTCCACTTT. The full variable domain, in which reference TRBV7-3 and TRBJ1-6 provide the parts outside the CDR3, is GAGVSQTPSNKVTEKGKYVELRCDPISGHTALYWYRQSLGQGPEFLIYFQGTGAADDSGLPNDRFFAVRPEGSVSTLKIQRTERGDSAVYLCASSRIRGSPLHFGNGTRLTVT.

Note on this clone: The junction and the germline gene differ at one end; a read error may be behind it. Here the CDR3 reads CSSSFEGGRSGYTF. As DNA, the CDR3 is TGTTCCAGCAGCTTCGAAGGAGGGCGGAGTGGCTACACCTTC. This chain connects TRBV7-9 to TRBJ1-2; D not resolved. CDR3 length equals 14 residues. Germline CDR1 SEHNR, CDR2 FQNEAQ (reference sequence).

CDR3 sequence: CASSVVPTSYNEQFF. The CDR3 DNA reads TGTGCCAGCAGCGTAGTCCCGACTAGCTACAATGAGCAGTTCTTC. J is TRBJ2-1 and V is TRBV9; weak D call: TRBD2 (6 bases). This CDR3 comprises 15 residues. The V and J ends lost 0 bases and 3 bases respectively, with 10 bases between them. Per germline, CDR1 SGDLS and CDR2 YYNGEE.

The gene calls are TRBV29-1 and TRBJ2-1; 10 bases match TRBD1. This CDR3 spans 15 amino acids. Germline V CDR1 and CDR2: SQVTM, ANQGSEA. The V segment lost 6 bases and the J segment 2 bases; nucleotides outside the gene matches: 7. This chain's CDR3 is CSVALGQGTYNEQFF. CDR3 coding DNA: TGCAGCGTCGCCCTGGGACAGGGGACCTACAATGAGCAGTTCTTC.

The V call is TRBV30, the J call TRBJ2-2, with 8 bases lining up with TRBD2. This CDR3 contains 16 residues. The trim removed 4 bases at V and 4 bases at J, leaving 11 bases unmatched. Germline CDR1 is GTSNPN and CDR2 is SVGIG (reference sequence). The CDR3 DNA follows: TGTGCCTGGACTGAACGGGGGGGCCGAGGCACCGGGGAGCTGTTTTTT. Translation gives CAWTERGGRGTGELFF.

The CDR3 bases are TGTGCCAGCAGCACCCGGGACAGGGGAGTGAGCGAGCAGTACTTC. Protein product: CASSTRDRGVSEQYF. J is TRBJ2-5 and V is TRBV2; 10 bases fit TRBD1. The J call may be faulty, since TRBJ2-7 better matches the DNA end. CDR1 and CDR2 (germline): SNHLY, FYNNEI. The CDR3 loop spans 15 amino acids.